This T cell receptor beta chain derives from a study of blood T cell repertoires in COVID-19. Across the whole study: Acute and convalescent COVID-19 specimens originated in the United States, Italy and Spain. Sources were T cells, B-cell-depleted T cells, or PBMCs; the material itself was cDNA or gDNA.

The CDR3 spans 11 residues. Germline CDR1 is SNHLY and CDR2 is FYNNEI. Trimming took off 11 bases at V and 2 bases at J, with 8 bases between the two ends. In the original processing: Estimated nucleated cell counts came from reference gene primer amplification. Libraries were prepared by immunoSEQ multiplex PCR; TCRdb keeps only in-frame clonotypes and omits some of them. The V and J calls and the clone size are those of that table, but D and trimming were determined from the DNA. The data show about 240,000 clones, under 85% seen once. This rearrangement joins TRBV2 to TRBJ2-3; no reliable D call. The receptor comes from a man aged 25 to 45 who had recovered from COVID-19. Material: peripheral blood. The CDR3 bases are TGTGCCGGAGCATACACAGATACGCAGTATTTT. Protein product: CAGAYTDTQYF.